The rows below give T cell receptor beta chains drawn from one sample of a study of T cell responses to AZD1222 COVID-19 vaccine. Clones were sequenced by immunoSEQ multiplex PCR, and TCRdb holds only the in-frame ones, with some missing. Here the sample spans 100,000 to 150,000 clones, 88% being singletons. The specimen comprised peripheral blood, sampled on day 0 of AZD1222 vaccination. These TCRs come from an adult in good health. CDR3s leave out the opening cysteine and the closing phenylalanine or tryptophan. D genes are given only for firm matches. Some rows mark clone size as missing; the rest say once, few, many or name a class of expanded clone.

d_gene,j_gene,v_gene,abundance,CDR3aa
TRBD1,TRBJ2-2,TRBV2,-,ASMPGQGASGELF
-,TRBJ2-7,TRBV6-1,-,ASSDSYEQY
-,TRBJ1-2,TRBV14,-,ASTLREGLKRYGYT
-,TRBJ2-5,TRBV19,-,ASSTADSSWTQY
-,TRBJ1-6,TRBV5-8,-,ASSHRGLSDSPLH
-,TRBJ2-5,TRBV18,-,ASSPQETQY
-,TRBJ2-3,TRBV7-8,-,ASSLLGSQY
TRBD2,TRBJ2-2,TRBV10-3,-,AITSSGTVGELF
-,TRBJ1-1,TRBV15,-,ATSRGEQKAF
-,TRBJ1-1,TRBV6-4,-,ASSEVRGLAAF
TRBD1,TRBJ2-5,TRBV18,-,ASSPPGQGGETQY
-,TRBJ1-3,TRBV30,-,AWAQRIGGVFRNTIY
-,TRBJ2-7,TRBV18,-,ASSPYARGTTTYEQY
-,TRBJ1-1,TRBV6-2/TRBV6-3,-,ASSYSKNTEAF
-,TRBJ1-5,TRBV3-1/TRBV3-2,-,ASSQGGNQPQH
TRBD2,TRBJ2-1,TRBV11-2,-,ASSLESGGNNEQF
-,TRBJ1-6,TRBV4-1,-,ASSQDGPDGSPLH
-,TRBJ1-6,TRBV5-1,-,ASSPGLFDSPLH
-,TRBJ1-6,TRBV3-1/TRBV3-2,-,ASSQVGGRNSPLH
-,TRBJ1-5,TRBV5-8,once,ASSLGILSNQPQH
TRBD1,TRBJ1-1,TRBV5-1,few,ASSEDTGGTEAF
TRBD1,TRBJ1-4,TRBV4-1,-,ASSQSDRAGGEKLF
-,TRBJ2-7,TRBV29-1,-,SVSLGTYEQY
-,TRBJ1-2,TRBV11-2,-,ASSPGTERGYGYT
-,TRBJ1-3,TRBV7-3,-,ASSSPQTVNTIY
TRBD1,TRBJ1-5,TRBV28,-,ASSSPEDRGYQPQH
-,TRBJ2-1,TRBV18,-,ASSPPGPSLNNEQF
TRBD1,TRBJ1-1,TRBV7-9,-,ASSQGVTEAF
TRBD2,TRBJ2-1,TRBV6-1,-,ASSEQTSGGGSYNEQF
-,TRBJ1-4,TRBV20-1,once,SARDLEKLF
-,TRBJ2-3,TRBV7-8,-,ASSLIGAQDTQY
TRBD1,TRBJ1-1,TRBV9,-,ASSADRENTEAF
-,TRBJ2-2,TRBV6-2/TRBV6-3,-,ASSYSWATGELF
-,TRBJ1-1,TRBV25-1,few,ASRWRAEAF
TRBD1,TRBJ1-2,TRBV11-2,-,ASSPRQGQRYGYT
-,TRBJ1-2,TRBV28,-,ASRGGTNYGYT
-,TRBJ1-1,TRBV2,-,ASLSLHREAF
TRBD1,TRBJ1-1,TRBV18,-,ASSPPGQGASEAF
-,TRBJ1-5,TRBV3-1/TRBV3-2,-,ASSRGNNQPQH
-,TRBJ1-4,TRBV6-5,-,ASSSSGGLEKLF
-,TRBJ1-5,TRBV18,-,ASSPGSNQPQH
TRBD1,TRBJ1-4,TRBV30,-,AWSKIGTANEKLF
TRBD1,TRBJ2-7,TRBV19,-,ASSIGQGATYEQY
-,TRBJ1-2,TRBV5-1,-,ASSLGQGNGYT
-,TRBJ1-5,TRBV7-8,once,ASSLIQDSNQPQH
-,TRBJ1-2,TRBV11-2,-,ASSLRSGGLNYGYT
-,TRBJ2-6,TRBV11-3,-,ASSFSGANVLT
-,TRBJ1-3,TRBV2,-,ATGGTGNTIY
TRBD1,TRBJ2-7,TRBV10-3,-,AISPGTGEWEQY
TRBD1,TRBJ1-5,TRBV19,-,ASSGTGNQPQH
-,TRBJ1-1,TRBV18,once,ASSPSRPNEAF
-,TRBJ2-7,TRBV5-1,-,ASSSAPGPTYEQY
TRBD1,TRBJ2-7,TRBV5-1,-,ASSRRDRDTYEQY
TRBD1,TRBJ1-2,TRBV6-5,-,ASSKGTGSNYGYT
-,TRBJ1-2,TRBV7-9,-,ASSLPTENYGYT
-,TRBJ2-4,TRBV3-1/TRBV3-2,-,ASSSVSGAKNIQY
TRBD1,TRBJ2-7,TRBV6-6,-,ASSPGQGLYEQY
-,TRBJ2-7,TRBV5-5,-,ASSFNSPRGETGEQY
-,TRBJ2-2,TRBV18,-,ASSFNPTVPGELF
TRBD1,TRBJ1-3,TRBV7-7,few,ASSSGQGGSGNTIY